The 26 T cell receptor beta chains listed next were all sequenced from one sample in a study of molecular identifiers for immune sequencing clone quantification. From the PCR reads, TCRdb called clonotypes with MiXCR, one entry per CDR3 protein. This table has approximately 590,000 distinct CDR3 sequences, roughly 25% appearing once. Source material: naive CD8+ T cells from blood, with Jurkat cell RNA spiked in. Described subset: FACS-sorted CD8+CD4-CCR7+CD45RA+ naive T cells. These receptors all stem from a human donor in good health. Some libraries in this study had Jurkat cell RNA spiked in.

The chain recombines TRBV7-6 with TRBJ2-3; D remains ambiguous. The V gene's germline CDR1 is SGHVS and CDR2 FNYEAQ. V lost 2 bases to trimming and J lost 2 bases, with 11 bases between them. This CDR3 is built from 15 residues. CDR3 DNA: TGTGCCAGCAGCTTAAATGGTTGGACCACAGATACGCAGTATTTT. Its translation is CASSLNGWTTDTQYF.

In its sample, this clonotype was seen a few times. The chain has TRBV19 and TRBJ2-1; the D is unclear. The CDR3 runs 13 residues. Trimming took off 0 bases at V and 7 bases at J, with 7 bases between the two ends. The germline V gene encodes CDR1 LNHDA and CDR2 SQIVND (reference sequence). The CDR3, as DNA: TGTGCCAGTAGTATAGATAAGGCAAATGAGCAGTTCTTC. Encoded protein: CASSIDKANEQFF.

This chain uses TRBV27 with TRBJ2-7; D perhaps matches TRBD2 (5 bases). This CDR3 comprises 14 residues. Between the trimmed V and J ends, which lost 6 bases and 6 bases, there was a span of 18 bases. Per the germline V gene, CDR1 is MNHEY and CDR2 is SMNVEV (reference sequence). CDR3: CASSPYGVAFEQYF. In nucleotides, the CDR3 is TGTGCCAGCAGCCCGTACGGTGTAGCGTTCGAGCAGTACTTC.

In the case of this clonotype: A much larger clone sits a single nucleotide away, making a read error possible. V usage is TRBV6-5 and J usage is TRBJ2-7; TRBD2 aligns across 14 bases. The CDR3 has 17 amino acids. CDR1 MNHEY and CDR2 SVGAGI come from the germline V gene. J lost 4 bases, V lost 0 bases, and 5 bases had no gene match. As DNA, the CDR3 is TGTGCCAGCAGTTACTCCGTCGGGACTAGCGGGAGTTACGAGCAGTACTTC. As protein: CASSYSVGTSGSYEQYF.

This clonotype was found many times. V is TRBV20-1 and J is TRBJ1-5, with 7 bases lining up with TRBD1. Germline V gives CDR1 DFQATT, CDR2 SNEGSKA (reference sequence). The ends lost 0 bases at V and 2 bases at J; junction bases unmatched: 7. The CDR3 consists of 16 residues. The CDR3 reads CSARDDRGPRNQPQHF. The CDR3 DNA reads TGCAGTGCTAGAGATGATAGGGGGCCCCGCAATCAGCCCCAGCATTTT.

Turning to this clonotype: With a much larger clone just one base away, this may be a read error. The chain links TRBV6-5 to TRBJ1-1; 8 positions agree with TRBD1. J lost 1 base, V lost 2 bases, and 6 bases had no gene match. CDR1 is MNHEY, CDR2 SVGAGI, per germline. The CDR3 sequence is 16 residues long. DNA for the CDR3: TGTGCCAGCAGTTACAGACAGGGGAGCTGGAACACTGAAGCTTTCTTT. This gives the protein CASSYRQGSWNTEAFF.

This clonotype was seen a few times. The chain recombines TRBV6-5 with TRBJ2-6, with D unclear. Per the germline V gene, CDR1 is MNHEY and CDR2 is SVGAGI. The CDR3 runs 16 residues. Trimming pared 6 bases from V and 2 bases from J, leaving 14 bases between. This CDR3 reads CASRPMPNTGANVLTF. The DNA of the CDR3 is TGTGCCAGCAGGCCTATGCCGAATACTGGGGCCAACGTCCTGACTTTC.

This CDR3 is CASSATATGHGGELFF. The CDR3 DNA follows: TGCGCCAGCAGCGCAACCGCGACAGGGCACGGCGGGGAGCTGTTTTTT. The chain joins TRBV4-1 to TRBJ2-2; TRBD1 agrees at 7 bases. V gave up 5 bases and J gave up 7 bases; unmatched junction bases: 13. Germline V CDR1 and CDR2: MGHRA, YSYEKL. The CDR3 consists of 16 residues.

The chain uses TRBV30 and TRBJ1-2; possibly TRBD1 for D (6 bases). With 2 bases removed from V and 2 bases from J, the gap between germline ends came to 9 bases. The CDR3 length is 13 residues. CDR1 GTSNPN and CDR2 SVGIG come from the germline V gene (reference sequence). The CDR3 DNA follows: TGTGCCTGGAGTACGGACAGCAACTATGGCTACACCTTC. Residues: CAWSTDSNYGYTF. Filled out from reference TRBV30 and TRBJ1-2, the complete variable domain reads SQTIHQWPATLVQPVGSPLSLECTVEGTSNPNLYWYRQAAGRGLQLLFYSVGIGQISSEVPQNLSASRPQDRQFILSSKKLLLSDSGFYLCAWSTDSNYGYTFGSGTRLTVV.

In regard to this clonotype: Since a much larger clone is just one base distant, this may be a read error. The chain is built from TRBV12-3 or TRBV12-4 and TRBJ1-2; 7 bases line up with TRBD1. The CDR3 consists of 14 residues. Trimming cost V 0 bases and J 9 bases; bases outside gene matches: 7. The CDR3 spells CASSLAGTVYSYTF. The DNA for the CDR3 is TGTGCCAGCAGTTTAGCGGGGACAGTTTATAGCTACACCTTC.

There are many counts of this clonotype. This chain uses TRBV7-8 with TRBJ2-6; D gene unclear. The CDR3 totals 15 residues. Germline-derived CDR1 and CDR2 are SGHVS and FQNEAQ. The V end lost 2 bases, the J end lost 2 bases, and 7 bases lay between the germline ends. In nucleotides, the CDR3 is TGTGCCAGCAGCTTATTCCCTACTGGGGCCAACGTCCTGACTTTC. This translates into CASSLFPTGANVLTF.

There are many counts of this clonotype. This chain links TRBV7-6 with TRBJ2-5; D remains unclear. The CDR3 runs 13 residues. Germline CDR1 reads SGHVS; CDR2 reads FNYEAQ. Trimming pared 2 bases from V and 2 bases from J, leaving 6 bases between. CDR3: CASSLTVQETQYF. The CDR3 DNA follows: TGTGCCAGCAGCTTAACAGTACAAGAGACCCAGTACTTC. The entire variable domain, with the rest obtained from reference TRBV7-6 and TRBJ2-5, is as follows: GAGVSQSPRYKVTKRGQDVALRCDPISGHVSLYWYRQALGQGPEFLTYFNYEAQQDKSGLPNDRFSAERPEGSISTLTIQRTEQRDSAMYRCASSLTVQETQYFGPGTRLLVL.

The V call is TRBV12-3 or TRBV12-4, the J call TRBJ1-1; 7 positions agree with TRBD1. V shed 1 base and J 1 base; nucleotides not matched to a gene: 6. This CDR3 has 16 amino acids. This chain's CDR3 is CASSLGSGGPNTEAFF. The CDR3 nucleotides read TGTGCCAGCAGTTTAGGTTCAGGGGGTCCGAACACTGAAGCTTTCTTT.

This chain connects TRBV7-6 to TRBJ2-7; D is ambiguous. Trimming removed 2 bases from V and 3 bases from J, with 8 bases in between. Germline-derived CDR1 and CDR2 are SGHVS and FNYEAQ. CDR3 length: 13 amino acids. The CDR3 here is CASSLHADYEQYF. The CDR3 DNA is TGTGCCAGCAGCTTACACGCAGACTACGAGCAGTACTTC.

There are many counts of this clonotype. The chain is built from TRBV4-3 and TRBJ2-7; 8 bases are shared with TRBD2. The CDR3 runs to 16 residues. Germline V gene data show CDR1 as LGHNA and CDR2 as YSLEER. V shed 4 bases, J shed 6 bases, and the junction held 14 bases outside the gene matches. CDR3 nucleotides: TGCGCCAGCAGCCCTCCCGGGGGACTAGTTTTGTGCGAGCAGTACTTC. The encoded protein is CASSPPGGLVLCEQYF.

This clonotype came up many times. V usage is TRBV19 and J usage is TRBJ1-5; no clear D. V was cut by 3 bases and J by 0 bases, with 9 bases left in between. Germline values: CDR1 LNHDA, CDR2 SQIVND (reference sequence). This CDR3 is built from 15 residues. The CDR3 protein is CASSMSEYSNQPQHF. DNA of the CDR3: TGTGCCAGTAGTATGTCAGAATATAGCAATCAGCCCCAGCATTTT.

This clonotype was found many times. The DNA of the CDR3 is TGCGCCAGCAGCCAAGATCTGGACAGGTTCGCATTGAGCAATCAGCCCCAGCATTTT. The encoded protein is CASSQDLDRFALSNQPQHF. V gene TRBV4-3 combines with J gene TRBJ1-5; 7 nucleotides agree with TRBD1. Losses at the gene ends were 0 bases for V and 1 base for J; bases not matched to a gene: 12. Germline CDR1 reads LGHNA; CDR2 reads YSLEER. The CDR3 length is 19 residues.

Concerning this clonotype itself: The junction departs from the called germline gene at one end, perhaps through a read error. The CDR3 DNA reads TGTGCCAGCAGCCAAGCTCTGGAGGGACATCCCAATCAGCCCCGGCATTTT. Protein: CASSQALEGHPNQPRHF. The chain joins TRBV14 to TRBJ1-5, with a tentative D call TRBD1 (6 bases). Per germline, CDR1 SGHDN and CDR2 FVKESK. The CDR3 is 17 residues long.

This clonotype was counted many times. The genes are TRBV7-9 and TRBJ1-5; D is unresolved. V was clipped by 1 base and J by 6 bases, with 7 bases between them. The CDR3 extends over 13 amino acids. The V gene's germline CDR1 is SEHNR and CDR2 FQNEAQ (reference sequence). The CDR3 DNA reads as TGTGCCAGCAGCTTAGGGGGTCCTCAGCCCCAGCATTTT. This gives the protein CASSLGGPQPQHF.

This clonotype was detected many times. V gene TRBV7-2 combines with J gene TRBJ2-7, with TRBD1 as a possible D gene (6 bases). There are 14 residues in the CDR3. Germline CDR1 and CDR2: SGHTA and FQGNSA. V was cut by 2 bases and J by 1 base, with 9 bases left in between. The CDR3 sequence is CASSLRDTSYEQYF. As DNA, the CDR3 is TGTGCCAGCAGCTTAAGGGACACTTCCTACGAGCAGTACTTC. Full variable domain (missing parts from reference TRBV7-2 and TRBJ2-7): GAGVSQSPSNKVTEKGKDVELRCDPISGHTALYWYRQSLGQGLEFLIYFQGNSAPDKSGLPSDRFSAERTGGSVSTLTIQRTQQEDSAVYLCASSLRDTSYEQYFGPGTRLTVT.

Turning to this clonotype: One end of the junction is discordant with germline, which a read error may explain. The chain carries TRBV5-3 and TRBJ2-7; TRBD2 might be the D (6 bases). TRBV5-3 is an ORF; its function is uncertain. The CDR3 covers 14 residues. The CDR3 spells CASSSGDSTYEQYF. CDR3 coding DNA: TGTGCCAGCAGCTCTGGGGACTCTACCTACGAGCAGTACTTC.

As to this clonotype: At one end the junction does not follow the germline gene, possibly because of a read error. CDR3 sequence (DNA): TGCGCCAGCGGCCATCCTTTGGGGGTGGCAGACTTAGGCACTGAGGCTTTCTTT. Protein: CASGHPLGVADLGTEAFF. The chain uses TRBV4-1 and TRBJ1-1; D is possibly TRBD1 (5 bases). This CDR3 is 18 amino acids long. Per the germline V gene, CDR1 is MGHRA and CDR2 is YSYEKL.

This clonotype was counted ten times or more. CDR3 sequence: CASSLEFPEGNTEAFF. The DNA for the CDR3 is TGCGCCAGCAGCTTGGAATTCCCGGAAGGAAACACTGAAGCTTTCTTT. The chain employs TRBV5-1 and TRBJ1-1; D unclear. Germline lookup yields CDR1 SGHRS and CDR2 YFSETQ. This CDR3 is built from 16 residues. V lost 0 bases and J lost 2, with 14 bases in between.

The chain links TRBV4-3 to TRBJ1-5, with D possibly TRBD1 on 6 matching bases. The germline V and J ends were trimmed by 1 base and 6 bases, with 13 bases remaining between them. The CDR3 is 15 residues long. CDR1 LGHNA and CDR2 YSLEER come from the germline V gene. In DNA, the CDR3 is TGCGCCAGCAGCCAAGTGTTGGGGGCAGGTCAGCCCCAGCATTTT. Translated: CASSQVLGAGQPQHF.

This clonotype showed up many times. This rearrangement joins TRBV29-1 to TRBJ1-3, with D tentatively TRBD1 (5 bases). Germline values: CDR1 SQVTM, CDR2 ANQGSEA. V was cut by 7 bases and J by 0 bases, with 7 bases left in between. The CDR3 spans 12 residues. DNA of the CDR3: TGCAGCGGGAGGGGCTCTGGAAACACCATATATTTT. Its translation: CSGRGSGNTIYF.

A remark on this clonotype: One end of the junction varies from germline; a read error may be responsible. The chain carries TRBV7-9 and TRBJ2-3, with 10 bases that match TRBD2. Germline-derived CDR1 and CDR2 are SEHNR and FQNEAQ (reference sequence). CDR3 length: 17 amino acids. CDR3 region: CAGSFQRLAGITDTRYF. CDR3 in DNA: TGTGCCGGCAGCTTTCAGAGACTAGCGGGCATCACAGATACGCGGTATTTT.